A single sample gave rise to the 17 T cell receptor beta chains below, sequenced in a study of OX40 agonist ivuxolimab in advanced cancers. Libraries were prepared by immunoSEQ multiplex PCR; TCRdb keeps only in-frame clonotypes and omits some of them. The sample has approximately 82,000 clones; 80% to 90% are singletons. This sample comprised CD4+ or CD8+ T cells sorted from blood, obtained in a trial of the OX40 agonist ivuxolimab. The receptors here all came from an adult with an advanced solid tumor such as melanoma, head and neck, liver or kidney cancer.

Here the CDR3 reads CASSLLHQETQYF. The DNA for the CDR3 is TGTGCCAGCAGCCTACTACACCAAGAGACCCAGTACTTC. V usage is TRBV7-9 and J usage is TRBJ2-5; D remains ambiguous. This CDR3 spans 13 amino acids. Trimming removed 5 bases at V and 0 bases at J, with 7 bases between. Germline V gene lookup returns CDR1 SEHNR and CDR2 FQNEAQ (reference sequence).

This clone is a singleton in its sample. The chain recombines TRBV11-3 with TRBJ2-3, with D uncertain. The CDR3 runs 11 residues. Germline V gene lookup returns CDR1 SGHNT and CDR2 YENEEA. V lost 1 base and J lost 8, with 4 bases in between. CDR3 DNA: TGTGCCAGCAGCTTAGGTGGTACGCAGTATTTT. It translates to CASSLGGTQYF.

This clone has only a few counts. This chain uses TRBV11-2 with TRBJ1-6; 9 bases map to TRBD1. This CDR3 has 17 residues. V shed 3 bases and J 7 bases; nucleotides not matched to a gene: 10. Germline V CDR1 and CDR2: SGHAT, FQNNGV. CDR3 bases: TGTGCCAGCAGCTTTAATATAGTGGGACAGGGAAATTCACCCCTCCACTTT. It is translated as CASSFNIVGQGNSPLHF.

The V and J genes are TRBV5-4 and TRBJ2-3; D perhaps matches TRBD2 (5 bases). Between the trimmed V and J ends, which lost 3 bases and 1 base, there was a span of 15 bases. Germline V gives CDR1 SGHNT, CDR2 YYREEE (reference sequence). The CDR3 spans 16 residues. CDR3 nucleotides: TGTGCCAGCAGCTCCTTGGCGGGTAGCGGCACAGATACGCAGTATTTT. Protein: CASSSLAGSGTDTQYF.

This CDR3 reads CASSPGQASYEQYF. The CDR3 bases are TGTGCCAGCAGCCCCGGACAGGCCTCCTACGAGCAGTACTTC. This rearrangement joins TRBV7-9 to TRBJ2-5; 7 positions match TRBD1. TRBJ2-7 explains the end of the DNA better; the J call may be wrong. CDR1 SEHNR and CDR2 FQNEAQ come from the germline V gene (reference sequence). This CDR3 comprises 14 residues.

The chain joins TRBV30 to TRBJ2-6, with D perhaps matching TRBD1 (5 bases). V shed 8 bases and J shed 2 bases, with 16 bases lying between them. Per the germline V gene, CDR1 is GTSNPN and CDR2 is SVGIG (reference sequence). The CDR3 extends over 15 amino acids. The CDR3 loop is CAHQGAVAGANVLTF. The CDR3 nucleotides are TGTGCCCACCAAGGGGCGGTGGCTGGGGCCAACGTCCTGACTTTC.

The gene calls are TRBV19 and TRBJ2-1; D tentatively reads TRBD1 or TRBD2 (6 bases each). Trimming took 4 bases from V and 7 from J, leaving 11 bases between them. The CDR3 has 13 residues. Germline V gene sequence: CDR1 LNHDA, CDR2 SQIVND (reference sequence). CDR3 region: CASSNGGGNEQFF. The CDR3 bases are TGTGCCAGTAGTAACGGGGGCGGAAATGAGCAGTTCTTC.

The gene calls are TRBV19 and TRBJ2-1; D unclear. The CDR3 has 14 amino acids. In germline, CDR1 is LNHDA, CDR2 SQIVND (reference sequence). V was shortened by 5 bases and J by 1 base, with 9 bases between the two germline ends. The CDR3 DNA follows: TGTGCCAGTAGTCCCCCAGTTTCCTACAATGAGCAGTTCTTC. Translation: CASSPPVSYNEQFF. Full variable domain (outside the CDR3, taken from reference TRBV19 and TRBJ2-1): DGGITQSPKYLFRKEGQNVTLSCEQNLNHDAMYWYRQDPGQGLRLIYYSQIVNDFQKGDIAEGYSVSREKKESFPLTVTSAQKNPTAFYLCASSPPVSYNEQFFGPGTRLTVL.

This clone was seen a few times. The rearrangement links TRBV28 to TRBJ1-5, with a weak D call TRBD1 (6 bases). Germline V lookup: CDR1 MDHEN, CDR2 SYDVKM. The CDR3 has 13 amino acids. V was pared by 5 bases and J by 7 bases, with 12 bases between. Here the CDR3 reads CASSLTGSQPQHF. CDR3 DNA sequence: TGTGCCAGCAGTCTGACAGGTAGCCAGCCCCAGCATTTT. Full variable domain (outside the CDR3, taken from reference TRBV28 and TRBJ1-5): DVKVTQSSRYLVKRTGEKVFLECVQDMDHENMFWYRQDPGLGLRLIYFSYDVKMKEKGDIPEGYSVSREKKERFSLILESASTNQTSMYLCASSLTGSQPQHFGDGTRLSIL.

The rearrangement joins TRBV7-9 to TRBJ1-2; D unresolved. The CDR3 extends over 13 amino acids. Germline lookup yields CDR1 SEHNR and CDR2 FQNEAQ (reference sequence). Trimming took off 3 bases at V and 3 bases at J, with 8 bases between the two ends. The CDR3 loop is CASSFGEDYGYTF. CDR3 DNA: TGTGCCAGCAGCTTTGGAGAGGACTATGGCTACACCTTC.

V gene TRBV19 combines with J gene TRBJ2-2; D call uncertain. This CDR3 region has 14 residues. The V and J ends lost 3 bases and 1 base respectively, with 6 bases between them. Per the germline V gene, CDR1 is LNHDA and CDR2 is SQIVND (reference sequence). This chain's CDR3 is CASSILVNTGELFF. DNA of the CDR3: TGTGCCAGTAGTATCCTCGTGAACACCGGGGAGCTGTTTTTT.

Here the CDR3 DNA reads TGTGCCATCAGTGAGTTCCAACAGATAAGCTCCTACAATGAGCAGTTCTTC. The encoded protein is CAISEFQQISSYNEQFF. The V gene is TRBV10-3, the J gene TRBJ2-1; D gene uncertain. CDR3 length: 17 amino acids. Trimming pared 1 base from V and 0 bases from J, leaving 13 bases between. Per the germline V gene, CDR1 is ENHRY and CDR2 is SYGVKD.

The chain couples TRBV5-4 to TRBJ1-2; D not resolved. There are 14 residues in the CDR3. The germline gives CDR1 SGHNT, CDR2 YYREEE (reference sequence). V lost 7 bases and J 7 bases, leaving 20 bases between the germline ends. CDR3 coding DNA: TGTGCCAGCTACCGAAAGGGAGGAGTGAGTGGCTACACCTTC. Amino acids: CASYRKGGVSGYTF.

Comment on this clone: Other DNA sequences from this sample encode an identical CDR3 as well. This chain links TRBV5-1 with TRBJ2-3; no reliable D call. The CDR3 is made up of 14 amino acids. V gave up 0 bases and J gave up 0 bases, with 5 bases separating them. Germline V gene lookup returns CDR1 SGHRS and CDR2 YFSETQ. CDR3: CASSLGASTDTQYF. The CDR3 region has the DNA TGCGCCAGCAGCTTGGGGGCCAGCACAGATACGCAGTATTTT.

The chain uses TRBV6-6 and TRBJ1-1; possibly TRBD1 for D (5 bases). V gave up 2 bases and J gave up 5 bases, with 6 bases separating them. The CDR3 runs to 12 residues. CDR1 is MNHNY and CDR2 is SVGAGI in the germline V gene (reference sequence). The CDR3 is CASSYRQTEAFF. DNA of the CDR3: TGTGCCAGCAGTTACAGACAGACTGAAGCTTTCTTT.

The V gene is TRBV15, the J gene TRBJ1-2; D gene uncertain. The V and J ends lost 0 bases and 5 bases respectively, with 4 bases between them. This CDR3 comprises 12 residues. Germline V gene lookup returns CDR1 LNHNV and CDR2 YYDKDF (reference sequence). The CDR3 DNA follows: TGTGCCACCAGCAGAGAGTTATATGGCTACACCTTC. This gives the protein CATSRELYGYTF.

J is TRBJ1-2 and V is TRBV28; 8 positions match TRBD1. The germline V gene has CDR1 MDHEN and CDR2 SYDVKM. CDR3 length: 15 residues. J gave up 8 bases and V 7 bases, and 15 bases lay outside the gene matches. In DNA form, the CDR3 reads TGTGCCAGCAAAACCCCCCGACAGGGGTTCTACGGCTACACCTTC. Translated, it gives CASKTPRQGFYGYTF.